These 21 T cell receptor beta chains were sequenced from one sample in a study of cytomegalovirus exposure and HLA in healthy donors. The PCR employed 60 Vbeta primers together with 13 Jbeta primers. TCRdb's table, derived via immunoSEQ multiplex PCR, lists solely in-frame clones and lacks some. The data show roughly 190,000 clones, 60% to 85% seen once. The sample was PBMCs. These receptor sequences come from a woman aged 18 to 35 in good health and CMV-seronegative.

CDR3 protein: CASSNRVPYEQYF. CDR3 DNA sequence: TGCGCCAGCAGTAACAGGGTTCCCTACGAGCAGTACTTC. This chain joins TRBV10-2 and TRBJ2-7; a weak D match, TRBD1 (6 bases). The V gene's germline CDR1 is WSHSY and CDR2 SAAADI. The CDR3 length is 13 residues. V lost 5 bases, J lost 2 bases, and 10 bases lay in between.

This clone has a single count. The junction shows a germline mismatch at one end, possibly a read error. The chain employs TRBV7-9 and TRBJ1-4, with a tentative D call TRBD1 (5 bases). This CDR3 is 12 amino acids long. The germline gives CDR1 SEHNR, CDR2 FQNEAQ (reference sequence). The CDR3 is CSSSLGGEKLFF. In nucleotides, the CDR3 is TGTTCCAGCAGCTTGGGGGGAGAAAAACTGTTTTTT.

This clone was observed a single time. The junction shows a germline mismatch at one end, possibly a read error. This sequence joins TRBV11-1 and TRBJ2-1; D unresolved. Per the germline V gene, CDR1 is SGHAT and CDR2 is FQDESV (reference sequence). The CDR3 is made up of 13 amino acids. CDR3 DNA sequence: TGTGCCAGCAGCACTACATCGAGTTTTTTCCCTGTCTTC. Translating it yields CASSTTSSFFPVF. Combining the CDR3 with reference TRBV11-1 and TRBJ2-1 gives the whole variable domain EAEVAQSPRYKITEKSQAVAFWCDPISGHATLYWYRQILGQGPELLVQFQDESVVDDSQLPKDRFSAERLKGVDSTLKIQPAELGDSAMYLCASSTTSSFFPVFGPGTRLTVL.

The rearrangement links TRBV5-8 to TRBJ2-7, with D possibly matching TRBD1 (5 bases). Trimming took 6 bases from V and 4 from J, leaving 17 bases between them. Germline V gene sequence: CDR1 SGHTS, CDR2 YDEGEE. This CDR3 spans 14 amino acids. The CDR3 sequence: CASTLGGSGYEQYF. DNA of the CDR3: TGTGCCAGCACCCTTGGTGGGTCAGGGTACGAGCAGTACTTC.

The chain links TRBV5-1 to TRBJ2-5, with 7 bases identical to TRBD1. The CDR3 has 15 residues. The V gene end was trimmed by 0 bases and the J gene end by 5 bases; junction bases not matched to a gene: 7. Germline CDR1 SGHRS, CDR2 YFSETQ. The CDR3 protein is CASSLGGQASETQYF. CDR3 nucleotide sequence: TGCGCCAGCAGCTTGGGAGGACAGGCGTCGGAGACCCAGTACTTC.

The chain recombines TRBV5-4 with TRBJ1-3; 9 nucleotides align to TRBD1. J gave up 0 bases and V 4 bases, and 5 bases lay outside the gene matches. CDR1 and CDR2 (germline): SGHNT, YYREEE (reference sequence). The CDR3 has 16 residues. Written as DNA, the CDR3 is TGTGCCAGCAGCGTCGGACAGGGGCACTCTGGAAACACCATATATTTT. Translation: CASSVGQGHSGNTIYF.

The genes are TRBV28 and TRBJ2-7; D is perhaps TRBD1 (6 bases). Deletions cut 5 bases from V and 4 bases from J, with 15 bases between. The CDR3 is 14 residues long. Germline CDR1 is MDHEN and CDR2 is SYDVKM. For the CDR3, the DNA is TGTGCCAGCAGTCCCGGGACAAGTACTTACGAGCAGTACTTC. It encodes CASSPGTSTYEQYF.

The J gene is TRBJ1-6, the V gene TRBV28; no definite D call. Trimming shortened V by 6 bases and J by 3 bases, and 18 bases separated the two germline ends. CDR3 length: 17 amino acids. Germline V gene lookup returns CDR1 MDHEN and CDR2 SYDVKM. The CDR3 sequence: CASRDTPGLNYNSPLHF. The CDR3 DNA reads as TGTGCCAGCAGAGACACCCCTGGACTGAACTATAATTCACCCCTCCACTTT.

CDR3 region: CASRKGGVSYEQYF. DNA of the CDR3: TGTGCCAGCCGCAAGGGGGGGGTCTCCTACGAGCAGTACTTC. The chain combines TRBV27 with TRBJ2-7, with D tentatively TRBD2 (7 bases). Trimming removed 8 bases at V and 0 bases at J, with 14 bases between. CDR3 length: 14 residues. Germline CDR1 and CDR2: MNHEY and SMNVEV (reference sequence).

The V call is TRBV21-1, the J call TRBJ1-6. TRBV21-1 is a documented pseudogene. The CDR3 extends over 15 amino acids. The CDR3 DNA reads TGTGCCAGCAGCAAATCAGGGAGGATCTCTTCACCCCTCCACTTT. It yields the protein CASSKSGRISSPLHF.

The rearrangement links TRBV11-1 to TRBJ2-1; no definite D call. Germline-derived CDR1 and CDR2 are SGHAT and FQDESV (reference sequence). The CDR3 totals 13 residues. Trimming stripped 2 bases from V and 6 bases from J, with 8 bases between. The chain's CDR3 is CASSLRLVNEQFF. The CDR3 nucleotides are TGTGCCAGCAGCTTAAGACTCGTCAATGAGCAGTTCTTC.

CDR3 sequence: CASSPRGDYGYTF. The CDR3 DNA sequence: TGCGCCAGCAGCCCCAGGGGAGACTATGGCTACACCTTC. The chain uses TRBV4-3 and TRBJ1-2; D might be TRBD1 (6 bases). V shed 4 bases and J shed 3 bases, with 9 bases lying between them. Germline assignment: CDR1 LGHNA and CDR2 YSLEER. The CDR3 loop spans 13 amino acids.

This chain joins TRBV6-6 and TRBJ2-5, with 13 nucleotides matching TRBD2. Germline V lookup: CDR1 MNHNY, CDR2 SVGAGI (reference sequence). Trimming cost V 4 bases and J 1 base; bases outside gene matches: 3. CDR3 length: 16 amino acids. CDR3 sequence (DNA): TGTGCCAGCAGTTCACTAGCGGGGGGGATCCAAGAGACCCAGTACTTC. This gives the protein CASSSLAGGIQETQYF.

Concerning this clone itself: One end of the junction is discordant with germline, which a read error may explain. The V and J genes are TRBV4-1 and TRBJ2-7, with D uncertain. The germline V gene has CDR1 MGHRA and CDR2 YSYEKL. This CDR3 spans 14 amino acids. In nucleotides, the CDR3 is TGCGCCAGCAGCCAAGATCCGGTTTCCTCCGAGCAGTACTTC. As protein: CASSQDPVSSEQYF.

This clone was counted a single time. This rearrangement joins TRBV19 to TRBJ2-2; 8 nucleotides agree with TRBD1. V gave up 7 bases and J gave up 3 bases; unmatched junction bases: 10. Germline V lookup: CDR1 LNHDA, CDR2 SQIVND (reference sequence). CDR3 length: 16 amino acids. The CDR3: CASTKLETGDTGELFF. CDR3 coding DNA: TGTGCCAGTACCAAGTTGGAGACAGGGGACACCGGGGAGCTGTTTTTT.

The CDR3 is CASSPRPDRDTEAFF. For the CDR3, the DNA is TGCGCCAGCAGCCCGAGACCGGACAGGGACACTGAAGCTTTCTTT. The chain combines TRBV5-1 with TRBJ1-1; 8 positions match TRBD1. The CDR3 contains 15 residues. The junction had 8 bases not matched to a gene; V was cut back by 4 bases and J by 3 bases. CDR1 SGHRS and CDR2 YFSETQ come from the germline V gene.

CDR3 sequence: CASRAVPTDYGYTF. CDR3 in DNA: TGTGCCAGCAGGGCGGTCCCCACGGACTATGGCTACACCTTC. V gene TRBV6-6 combines with J gene TRBJ1-2; no definite D call. Trimming removed 6 bases at V and 3 bases at J, with 14 bases between. Per the germline V gene, CDR1 is MNHNY and CDR2 is SVGAGI (reference sequence). The CDR3 runs 14 residues.

The V call is TRBV29-1, the J call TRBJ1-1; D remains unclear. Per the germline V gene, CDR1 is SQVTM and CDR2 is ANQGSEA. With 4 bases removed from V and 2 bases from J, the gap between germline ends came to 14 bases. The CDR3 contains 14 residues. The CDR3 DNA sequence: TGCAGCGTTGGGGCCCTCAATAGTAACACTGAAGCTTTCTTT. Protein: CSVGALNSNTEAFF. Based on the CDR3 plus reference TRBV29-1 and TRBJ1-1, the full variable domain is SAVISQKPSRDICQRGTSLTIQCQVDSQVTMMFWYRQQPGQSLTLIATANQGSEATYESGFVIDKFPISRPNLTFSTLTVSNMSPEDSSIYLCSVGALNSNTEAFFGQGTRLTVV.

The chain uses TRBV28 and TRBJ2-1; a possible D gene is TRBD2 (6 bases). V lost 6 bases and J lost 4, with 16 bases in between. The CDR3 extends over 15 amino acids. Germline CDR1 reads MDHEN; CDR2 reads SYDVKM. This CDR3 reads CASRLWGDRYNEQFF. CDR3 nucleotides: TGTGCCAGCAGGCTGTGGGGGGATAGGTACAATGAGCAGTTCTTC.

This clone has more than one count but fewer than ten. The chain uses TRBV28 and TRBJ2-2, with a possible D match to TRBD1 (6 bases). Trimming left V 10 bases short and J 4 bases short, with 13 bases between. CDR3 length: 13 residues. Germline CDR1 and CDR2: MDHEN and SYDVKM. CDR3 DNA: TGTGCCATCTCCTCGACAGGCACCGGGGAGCTGTTTTTT. Translating it yields CAISSTGTGELFF.

This clone has a handful of counts. Other DNA sequences of this sample code for an identical CDR3. The chain couples TRBV9 to TRBJ1-6, with D tentatively TRBD1 (5 bases). V was clipped by 0 bases and J by 8 bases, with 12 bases between them. CDR3 length: 15 residues. CDR1 is SGDLS and CDR2 is YYNGEE in the germline V gene. As DNA, the CDR3 is TGTGCCAGCAGCGTAGATGAAGGGGTGGATTCACCCCTCCACTTT. Protein sequence: CASSVDEGVDSPLHF.